This T cell receptor (beta chain) derives from a study of cytomegalovirus exposure and HLA in healthy donors. On the study more broadly: Unique TCR beta sequences numbering about 100 million came from about 179 million T cells in an earlier analysis. Study observations and caveats: Cytomegalovirus-associated status was assigned to about 160 TCR beta chains. Cytomegalovirus status, reportedly, was diagnosed with high specificity and sensitivity by the classifier.

On this clone itself: Its antigen is as yet unknown.

13 Jbeta primers and 60 Vbeta primers were used for the PCR. Profiling relied on immunoSEQ multiplex PCR, and the TCRdb table lists in-frame clones only, not all of them. The table records fewer than 200,000 clones, about 80% of them present only once. Sequencing was performed on PBMCs. This TCR was recovered from a woman under 40 in good health and CMV-seronegative.

The CDR3 sequence: CASSGTGNGYTF. The DNA of the CDR3 is TGTGCCAGCAGTGGGACAGGGAATGGCTACACCTTC. The chain employs TRBV6-1 and TRBJ1-2, with TRBD1 matching over 8 bases. J was trimmed by 6 bases and V by 4 bases; bases with no gene match: 1. Germline values: CDR1 MNHNS, CDR2 SASEGT. This CDR3 has 12 residues.